This T cell receptor (beta chain) appears in the sequencing data of a study of CD8 T cells in ankylosing spondylitis (dated by TCRdb to the late 2010s). At the level of the whole study: The study set out to find disease-linked TCR variants by profiling T cell receptor beta repertoires in ankylosing spondylitis patients and healthy donors. Peripheral blood was sampled, and synovial fluid was also collected from ankylosing spondylitis patients. The whole study cohort included over a hundred healthy donors and around 24 ankylosing spondylitis patients.

The instrument was an Illumina HiSeq 2500. Quantitative 5'-RACE with molecular barcodes was the method used to prepare the TCR beta libraries. Under the source paper's analysis protocol: To identify disease-linked TCR variants, a new computational method was used, one built on a probabilistic model of VDJ rearrangement. Clones were called with MiXCR by TCRdb after fastp trimmed the public reads at Q25, and only in-frame beta chains were retained. When rows share a CDR3 protein, they turn into one entry using the most common DNA and genes. TCRdb, not the original authors, processed these V and J calls. Across this sample there are tens of thousands of distinct CDR3 sequences, with approximately 6% seen only once. The ten largest account for 5% of the sample. Germline trimming: 1 base from V, 2 bases from J; junction bases outside gene matches: 5. CDR1 SGHTA and CDR2 FQGNSA are derived from the germline V gene. Inclusive of the bounding cysteine and phenylalanine, the CDR3 is 15 residues long. Of the read, only the CDR3 DNA is kept; its 45 bases are in frame from base 1.

Beyond this particular receptor, the publication reports: Blood from ankylosing spondylitis patients appeared to be characterized by a TCR beta motif made up of under 10 highly homologous amino acid variants. Some TCR beta motif variants had previously been reported in synovial fluid and blood of reactive arthritis patients, which suggested common disease-initiation mechanisms. The disease-linked clones had a CD8+ phenotype and were found at relatively low frequencies in peripheral blood. Significant enrichment of the disease-linked clones was reported in matched synovial fluid samples from ankylosing spondylitis patients.

This clonotype is characterized as medium-sized (0.01 to 0.1%). Its antigen is unknown. No base qualities exist here, and no much larger clone lies one base off it. Synovial fluid samples and blood samples obtained from the same ankylosing spondylitis patients were matched. The rearrangement combines TRBV7-2 with TRBJ2-7; TRBD2 agrees with 7 junctional bases. This sequence was found in a male donor with ankylosing spondylitis. Sequenced sample: synovial fluid, either unsorted or a sorted T cell fraction (not recorded which). The DNA sequence follows: TGTGCCAGCAGCTTAGGCCTAGCGGAGGCCTACGAGCAGTACTTC. Its translation reads: CASSLGLAEAYEQYF.